Listed here is a single TCR beta chain. Its antigen remains unknown. The data belong to a study of OX40 agonist ivuxolimab in advanced cancers. About the study: Patients were dosed with the agonistic anti-OX40 (CD134) antibody ivuxolimab. Cohort: 75% to 90% men, mean age approximately 66, aged about 23 to 79.

Germline CDR1 and CDR2: KGHSH and LQKENI. This CDR3 spans 15 amino acids. Measured with immunoSEQ multiplex PCR; TCRdb has only the in-frame clones, and not every one. The table shows some 46,000 clones, with 80% occurring only once. Study-level results: Normalized expansion of T-cell clones was also low for some nonresponders.

The sequence was collected from an adult with an advanced solid tumor such as melanoma, head and neck, liver or kidney cancer. The chain couples TRBV18 to TRBJ2-5; D is undetermined. TRBJ2-7 matches the DNA end more closely, so the J call is doubtful. Source: CD4+ or CD8+ T cells sorted from blood, taken in a trial of the OX40 agonist ivuxolimab. CDR3: CASSPQADTPYEQYF. CDR3 in DNA: TGTGCCAGCTCACCACAGGCCGACACCCCTTACGAGCAGTACTTC.